What follows are 3 T cell receptor beta chains derived from one specimen sequenced in a study of identifying expanded T cells in peripheral blood. This table comes from immunoSEQ multiplex PCR, and its TCRdb copy is limited to in-frame clones, with some not included. The profile covers around 90,000 clones, with around 88% appearing a single time and roughly 4% taken by the ten largest. The sequenced material came from blood. The source of these receptors is a person aged 18-69 years in good health.

The chain joins TRBV7-2 to TRBJ1-2; D is unresolved. This CDR3 contains 15 residues. V was cut by 2 bases and J by 6 bases, with 16 bases left in between. The germline gives CDR1 SGHTA, CDR2 FQGNSA. The CDR3 nucleotides are TGTGCCAGCAGCTTAACACAGAAACACAGAAATGGCTACACCTTC. It is translated as CASSLTQKHRNGYTF.

The rearrangement uses TRBV7-8 and TRBJ1-5; 8 nucleotides agree with TRBD1. CDR3 size: 15 residues. The junction had 4 bases not matched to a gene; V was cut back by 0 bases and J by 6 bases. Germline CDR1 SGHVS, CDR2 FQNEAQ. This chain's CDR3 is CASSLASGGSQPQHF. The CDR3, as DNA: TGTGCCAGCAGCTTAGCATCAGGGGGCTCTCAGCCCCAGCATTTT.

V is TRBV19 and J is TRBJ2-3; D not resolved. The CDR3 sequence is 16 residues long. Trimming cost V 5 bases and J 2 bases, with 17 bases left between them. The V gene's germline CDR1 is LNHDA and CDR2 SQIVND (reference sequence). CDR3 loop: CASSLQNPPHTDTQYF. The CDR3 DNA is TGTGCCAGTAGTTTACAAAACCCCCCCCACACAGATACGCAGTATTTT.